A single sample gave rise to the 25 T cell receptor beta chains below, sequenced in a study of spatial heterogeneity in lung cancer (dated by TCRdb to the late 2010s). The library relied on 5' RACE. The instrument given in TCRdb is NextSeq 500. TCRdb's own reprocessing of the public reads used fastp at Q25 and MiXCR and kept productive beta chains. Rows with one shared CDR3 protein collapse into an entry with the most common genes and DNA. The sample includes 20,000 or so distinct CDR3 sequences, with about 3.5% observed a single time. The ten largest clones capture 25% to 35% of the sample. The time point label for this specimen denotes: sample taken at primary tumor resection. The sample here was PBMCs, taken at surgery. Every receptor here comes from a female donor with early-stage non-small cell lung cancer.

In this sample, this clonotype turned up many times. CDR3 sequence: CASSLASTGGYSDTQYF. CDR3 in DNA: TGTGCCAGCAGTTTAGCGAGCACGGGGGGGTATTCAGATACGCAGTATTTT. The chain recombines TRBV12-3 or TRBV12-4 with TRBJ2-3, with 8 bases identical to TRBD2. V was pared by 0 bases and J by 4 bases, with 9 bases of the junction left unmatched. This CDR3 is 17 amino acids long.

By its share, this clonotype is medium-sized. V is TRBV5-1 and J is TRBJ2-7; either TRBD1 or TRBD2 may fit D (5 bases each). Trimming removed 5 bases from V and 3 bases from J, with 12 bases in between. CDR1 SGHRS and CDR2 YFSETQ come from the germline V gene. The length of the CDR3 is 13 residues. The DNA of the CDR3 is TGCGCCAGCAGTTCCGGGACCTTCTACGAGCAGTACTTC. Residues: CASSSGTFYEQYF.

Sample share makes this clonotype medium-sized. The V gene is TRBV10-3, the J gene TRBJ2-6, with TRBD1 matching over 7 bases. CDR1 ENHRY and CDR2 SYGVKD come from the germline V gene. Trimming at V came to 8 bases and at J to 2 bases, leaving 18 bases not matched to a gene. The CDR3 sequence is 19 residues long. The CDR3 spells CAISTSPTGSPTGANVLTF. The CDR3 DNA follows: TGTGCCATCTCAACCTCCCCGACAGGGAGCCCCACTGGGGCCAACGTCCTGACTTTC.

This clonotype was detected many times. The chain has TRBV5-1 and TRBJ2-7; 8 nucleotides align to TRBD1. The V gene end was trimmed by 3 bases and the J gene end by 2 bases; junction bases not matched to a gene: 4. This CDR3 contains 14 residues. The germline CDR1 and CDR2 sequences are SGHRS and YFSETQ. The CDR3 DNA follows: TGCGCCAGCAGCTGGGGACAGGAGACCTACGAGCAGTACTTC. Translation: CASSWGQETYEQYF.

This clonotype was recorded many times. The chain uses TRBV4-1 and TRBJ2-3; 11 bases align to TRBD2. Germline assignment: CDR1 MGHRA and CDR2 YSYEKL. Trimming at V came to 0 bases and at J to 0 bases, leaving 5 bases not matched to a gene. CDR3 size: 18 residues. The CDR3 coding sequence is TGCGCCAGCAGCCAAGACTCGGGACTAGCGGTTAGCACAGATACGCAGTATTTT. Translated, it gives CASSQDSGLAVSTDTQYF.

This clonotype was seen many times. V usage is TRBV5-1 and J usage is TRBJ2-3, with TRBD2 as a possible D gene (6 bases). The V end lost 3 bases, the J end lost 3 bases, and 14 bases lay between the germline ends. The V gene's germline CDR1 is SGHRS and CDR2 YFSETQ. This CDR3 has 15 amino acids. The chain's CDR3 is CASSYTGRKTDTQYF. The CDR3 nucleotides are TGCGCCAGCAGCTATACGGGGAGGAAAACAGATACGCAGTATTTT.

This clonotype was found many times. The chain uses TRBV27 and TRBJ2-4; D is possibly TRBD2 (5 bases). The CDR3 extends over 13 amino acids. Germline assignment: CDR1 MNHEY and CDR2 SMNVEV (reference sequence). Deletions cut 8 bases from V and 7 bases from J, with 15 bases between. CDR3 DNA: TGTGCCAGCGGGTACGGGAATCGGAACATTCAGTACTTC. Protein sequence: CASGYGNRNIQYF.

This clonotype was seen at least ten times. The chain recombines TRBV6-2 or TRBV6-3 with TRBJ1-5; no reliable D call. The CDR3 length is 13 residues. Trimming removed 5 bases from V and 0 bases from J, with 5 bases in between. Germline CDR1 and CDR2: MNHEY and SVGEGT. The DNA of the CDR3 is TGTGCCAGCAGTACGTTTAGCAATCAGCCCCAGCATTTT. Residues: CASSTFSNQPQHF.

In this sample, this clonotype turned up a few times. V gene TRBV3-1 combines with J gene TRBJ1-1, with a possible D match to TRBD1 (6 bases). The CDR3 loop spans 13 amino acids. CDR1 is LGHDT and CDR2 is YNNKEL in the germline V gene (reference sequence). V lost 6 bases and J 1 base, leaving 9 bases between the germline ends. CDR3 DNA sequence: TGTGCCAGCAGAATGGACAGGAACACTGAAGCTTTCTTT. Residues: CASRMDRNTEAFF.

This clonotype is termed medium-sized (0.01 to 0.1%). J is TRBJ2-2 and V is TRBV28; D uncertain. The V end lost 6 bases, the J end lost 6 bases, and 11 bases lay between the germline ends. CDR1 and CDR2 from the germline V gene are MDHEN and SYDVKM. This CDR3 spans 13 amino acids. In DNA form, the CDR3 reads TGTGCCAGCAGCCGGTCGGTCGCCGGGGAGCTGTTTTTT. Translation gives CASSRSVAGELFF.

This clonotype was detected ten times or more. V and J are TRBV14 and TRBJ1-2; D is unresolved. Trimming cost V 1 base and J 5 bases, with 5 bases left between them. The CDR3 spans 12 residues. Germline CDR1 SGHDN, CDR2 FVKESK. In DNA form, the CDR3 reads TGTGCCAGCAGCCAAGTTTGGTATGGCTACACCTTC. Protein: CASSQVWYGYTF. The variable domain in full, completed from reference TRBV14 and TRBJ1-2, reads EAGVTQFPSHSVIEKGQTVTLRCDPISGHDNLYWYRRVMGKEIKFLLHFVKESKQDESGMPNNRFLAERTGGTYSTLKVQPAELEDSGVYFCASSQVWYGYTFGSGTRLTVV.

This clonotype was detected many times. The chain employs TRBV5-4 and TRBJ1-3; no clear D gene. Germline V gene data show CDR1 as SGHNT and CDR2 as YYREEE (reference sequence). Trimming took 7 bases from V and 0 from J, leaving 11 bases between them. The CDR3 runs to 14 residues. The CDR3 loop reads CASSDGRSGNTIYF. DNA of the CDR3: TGTGCCAGCTCAGATGGACGCTCTGGAAACACCATATATTTT.

This chain links TRBV2 with TRBJ2-7; 10 bases map to TRBD1. J gave up 9 bases and V 4 bases, and 12 bases lay outside the gene matches. Per the germline V gene, CDR1 is SNHLY and CDR2 is FYNNEI. The CDR3 is 15 amino acids. The CDR3 reads CASSAGTGEGTRQYF. CDR3 DNA sequence: TGTGCCAGCAGTGCAGGGACAGGGGAAGGTACAAGGCAGTACTTC. Using reference TRBV2 and TRBJ2-7 for the parts outside the CDR3, the full variable domain is EPEVTQTPSHQVTQMGQEVILRCVPISNHLYFYWYRQILGQKVEFLVSFYNNEISEKSEIFDDQFSVERPDGSNFTLKIRSTKLEDSAMYFCASSAGTGEGTRQYFGPGTRLTVT.

This clonotype appeared many times. The CDR3 DNA reads as TGTGCCAGCAGTCCCCCCGGACGGGGAGGAAACACCATATATTTT. This translates into CASSPPGRGGNTIYF. V and J are TRBV12-3 or TRBV12-4 and TRBJ1-3; D call uncertain. The ends were cut back, 5 bases at V and 4 bases at J, with 15 bases in the middle. This CDR3 contains 15 residues.

This clonotype was recorded many times. The chain combines TRBV18 with TRBJ2-1, with 7 nucleotides matching TRBD2. In germline, CDR1 is KGHSH, CDR2 LQKENI. The length of the CDR3 is 18 residues. Unmatched junction bases numbered 12, after V lost 2 bases and J lost 2 bases. This chain's CDR3 is CASSPRLQRDRTYNEQFF. The DNA for the CDR3 is TGTGCCAGCTCACCAAGGTTACAGCGGGATCGTACCTACAATGAGCAGTTCTTC.

The sample holds a few counts of this clonotype. In nucleotides, the CDR3 is TGTGCCATCAGTGATTTGACTAGCGGGAGAGGGCTGGAGGGGCAGTACTTC. Encoded protein: CAISDLTSGRGLEGQYF. The chain joins TRBV10-3 to TRBJ2-7, with TRBD2 matching over 12 bases. The V gene end was trimmed by 3 bases and the J gene end by 9 bases; junction bases not matched to a gene: 15. Germline V gene sequence: CDR1 ENHRY, CDR2 SYGVKD. This CDR3 is 17 amino acids long.

This clonotype was seen repeatedly, ten times or more. The rearrangement joins TRBV12-3 or TRBV12-4 to TRBJ2-1, with TRBD2 identical over 10 bases. Unmatched junction bases numbered 18, after V lost 4 bases and J lost 9 bases. The CDR3 is 18 residues long. For the CDR3, the DNA is TGTGCCAGCAGTTCGGCATCCATACTAGCGGGATTCAGAGTTGAGCAGTTCTTC. Its translation: CASSSASILAGFRVEQFF.

The table lists this clonotype with many counts. The chain carries TRBV4-1 and TRBJ2-1, with 7 bases that match TRBD2. The junction had 9 bases not matched to a gene; V was cut back by 0 bases and J by 1 base. Looked up from germline, CDR1 is MGHRA and CDR2 is YSYEKL. The CDR3 contains 18 residues. CDR3 sequence: CASSQEGAGESSYNEQFF. CDR3 nucleotide sequence: TGCGCCAGCAGCCAAGAAGGGGCGGGAGAGTCGTCCTACAATGAGCAGTTCTTC.

At least ten counts were recorded for this clonotype. This chain uses TRBV30 with TRBJ2-3; 8 bases are a match to TRBD2. The CDR3 contains 15 residues. After removal of 3 bases from V and 2 bases from J, the junction contained 7 bases not matched to a gene. CDR1 GTSNPN and CDR2 SVGIG come from the germline V gene (reference sequence). The CDR3 protein is CAWSNGGRHTDTQYF. CDR3 DNA: TGTGCCTGGAGCAACGGCGGGAGGCACACAGATACGCAGTATTTT.

This clonotype is labeled as medium-sized. This rearrangement joins TRBV5-5 to TRBJ2-3, with unresolved D. The CDR3 contains 12 residues. With 3 bases removed from V and 5 bases from J, the gap between germline ends came to 7 bases. The germline gives CDR1 SGHKS, CDR2 YYEKEE (reference sequence). CDR3 DNA sequence: TGTGCCAGCAGCTCTTCCTTAGATACGCAGTATTTT. Translated, it gives CASSSSLDTQYF.

This clonotype showed up just a few times. V and J are TRBV28 and TRBJ2-7; TRBD2 matches 12 bases. Germline V gives CDR1 MDHEN, CDR2 SYDVKM. Trimming cost V 1 base and J 0 bases; bases outside gene matches: 7. The CDR3 is made up of 18 amino acids. This CDR3 reads CASSLFFASGRGSYEQYF. The CDR3 nucleotides read TGTGCCAGCAGTTTATTCTTCGCTAGCGGGAGGGGCTCCTACGAGCAGTACTTC. Complete variable domain (other parts from reference TRBV28 and TRBJ2-7): DVKVTQSSRYLVKRTGEKVFLECVQDMDHENMFWYRQDPGLGLRLIYFSYDVKMKEKGDIPEGYSVSREKKERFSLILESASTNQTSMYLCASSLFFASGRGSYEQYFGPGTRLTVT.

This clonotype was seen many times. The CDR3 nucleotides are TGTGCCAGCACCAAGACAGGGCCCGGACGGCCCCAGCATTTT. Encoded protein: CASTKTGPGRPQHF. This sequence joins TRBV28 and TRBJ1-5; TRBD1 agrees at 7 bases. CDR1 MDHEN and CDR2 SYDVKM come from the germline V gene. CDR3 size: 14 residues. V shed 7 bases and J 9 bases; nucleotides not matched to a gene: 12.

This clonotype occurred many times. The chain is built from TRBV7-9 and TRBJ1-4; 8 nucleotides agree with TRBD1. Germline V lookup: CDR1 SEHNR, CDR2 FQNEAQ (reference sequence). This CDR3 has 15 residues. Trimming took 4 bases from V and 5 from J; bases not matched to a gene: 6. The CDR3 spells CASSSWGTGNEKLFF. In DNA form, the CDR3 reads TGTGCCAGCAGCTCCTGGGGGACAGGCAATGAAAAACTGTTTTTT.

In this sample, this clonotype turned up a few times. This rearrangement joins TRBV11-2 to TRBJ2-1; TRBD2 matches at 9 bases. Germline assignment: CDR1 SGHAT and CDR2 FQNNGV. The CDR3 consists of 12 residues. V shed 5 bases and J 10 bases; nucleotides not matched to a gene: 3. In DNA form, the CDR3 reads TGTGCCAGCAGCCCTAGCGGGAAGGAGCAGTTCTTC. Protein product: CASSPSGKEQFF.

The V call is TRBV28, the J call TRBJ1-2; D is uncertain. V was pared by 2 bases and J by 4 bases, with 8 bases between. The CDR3 covers 13 residues. Germline V gives CDR1 MDHEN, CDR2 SYDVKM. CDR3 protein: CASSLNPIYGYTF. The CDR3 nucleotides read TGTGCCAGCAGTTTAAACCCGATCTATGGCTACACCTTC.